This note documents a single T cell receptor beta chain sequence. Per the germline V gene, CDR1 is LGHDT and CDR2 is YNNKEL (reference sequence). The CDR3 has 14 amino acids. V was cut by 5 bases and J by 1 base, with 8 bases left in between. These data belong to a study of blood T cell repertoires in COVID-19. For the study at large: The origin of the acute and convalescent COVID-19 samples was the United States, Italy and Spain. Sample material is recorded as cDNA or gDNA derived from T cells, B-cell-depleted T cells, or PBMCs.

Methods used by the authors: How many nucleated cells were present was estimated from reference gene primer amplification. Here immunoSEQ multiplex PCR was the method, and the copy in TCRdb shows in-frame clones only, minus some. V and J calls plus clone size are reproduced from that table; the DNA served to infer D and trimming. The data show 250,000 to 350,000 clones, roughly 80% seen once. The receptor comes from a human donor with COVID-19, enrolled during active disease. The donor label of this sample is uncertain. The chain links TRBV3-1 (or the pseudogene TRBV3-2) to TRBJ2-2; D is unclear. What was sequenced was peripheral blood. CDR3 nucleotides: TGTGCCAGCAGCGCTATCCGGAACACCGGGGAGCTGTTTTTT. It encodes CASSAIRNTGELFF.